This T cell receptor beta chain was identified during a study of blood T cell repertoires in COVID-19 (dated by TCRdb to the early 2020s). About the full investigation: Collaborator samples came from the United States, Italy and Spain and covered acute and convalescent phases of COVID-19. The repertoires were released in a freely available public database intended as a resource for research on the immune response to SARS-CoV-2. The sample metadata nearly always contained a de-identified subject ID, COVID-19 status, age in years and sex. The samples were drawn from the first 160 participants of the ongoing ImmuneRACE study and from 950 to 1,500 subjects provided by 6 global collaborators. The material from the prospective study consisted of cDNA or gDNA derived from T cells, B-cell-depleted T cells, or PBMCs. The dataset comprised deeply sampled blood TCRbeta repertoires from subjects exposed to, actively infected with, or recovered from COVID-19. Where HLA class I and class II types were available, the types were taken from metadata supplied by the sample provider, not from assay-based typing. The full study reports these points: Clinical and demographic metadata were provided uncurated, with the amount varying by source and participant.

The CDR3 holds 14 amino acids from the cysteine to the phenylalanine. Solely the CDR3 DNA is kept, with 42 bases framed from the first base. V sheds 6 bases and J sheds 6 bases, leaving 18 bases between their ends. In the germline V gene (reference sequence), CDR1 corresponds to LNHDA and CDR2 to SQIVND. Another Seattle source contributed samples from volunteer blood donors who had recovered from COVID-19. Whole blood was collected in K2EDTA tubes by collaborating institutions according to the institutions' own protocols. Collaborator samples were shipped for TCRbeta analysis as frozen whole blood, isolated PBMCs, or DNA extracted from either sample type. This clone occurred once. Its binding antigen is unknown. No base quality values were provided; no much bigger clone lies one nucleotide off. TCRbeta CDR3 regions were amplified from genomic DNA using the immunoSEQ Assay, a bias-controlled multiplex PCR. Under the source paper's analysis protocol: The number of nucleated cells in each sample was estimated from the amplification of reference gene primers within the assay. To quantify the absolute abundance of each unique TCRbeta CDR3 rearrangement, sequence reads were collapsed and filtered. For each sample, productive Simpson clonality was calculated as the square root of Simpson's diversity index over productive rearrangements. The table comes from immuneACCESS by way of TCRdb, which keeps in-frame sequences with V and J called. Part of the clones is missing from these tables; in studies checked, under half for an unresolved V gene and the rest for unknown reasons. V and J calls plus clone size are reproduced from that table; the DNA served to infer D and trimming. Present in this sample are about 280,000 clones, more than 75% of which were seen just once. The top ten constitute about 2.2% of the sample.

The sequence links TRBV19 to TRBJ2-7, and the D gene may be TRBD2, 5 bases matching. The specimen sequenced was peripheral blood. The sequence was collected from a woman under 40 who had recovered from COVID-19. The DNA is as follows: TGTGCCAGTAGCCTTTCTGCGGGTCCCATCGAGCAGTACTTC. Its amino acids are CASSLSAGPIEQYF.